A single sample is the source of the 30 T cell receptor beta chains below, sequenced in a study of blood T cell repertoires in COVID-19. Some clones are missing from TCRdb's copy, which holds only in-frame ones; the method was immunoSEQ multiplex PCR. The sample records tens of thousands of clones, 85% to 90% being singletons. The specimen was peripheral blood. These receptor sequences come from a woman of 80 years or more with active COVID-19.

The rearrangement uses TRBV28 and TRBJ2-3, with D possibly TRBD2 on 5 matching bases. Germline V gene sequence: CDR1 MDHEN, CDR2 SYDVKM. The CDR3 loop spans 15 amino acids. V was pared by 2 bases and J by 4 bases, with 13 bases between. The CDR3 DNA follows: TGTGCCAGCAGTTTAGGCGGAGGTGGTGCAGATACGCAGTATTTT. As protein: CASSLGGGGADTQYF.

The chain uses TRBV28 and TRBJ2-3; 7 positions match TRBD1. This CDR3 comprises 14 residues. V was pared by 6 bases and J by 6 bases, with 9 bases of the junction left unmatched. CDR1 is MDHEN and CDR2 is SYDVKM in the germline V gene. CDR3 protein: CASRRQGIPDTQYF. The CDR3 DNA reads TGTGCCAGCAGACGACAGGGTATCCCCGATACGCAGTATTTT.

This clone showed up just once. The V and J genes are TRBV19 and TRBJ1-4; 9 bases are shared with TRBD1. The J segment lost 7 bases and the V segment lost 9 bases, leaving 3 bases of the junction unmatched. This CDR3 contains 12 residues. Germline V lookup: CDR1 LNHDA, CDR2 SQIVND (reference sequence). The CDR3, as DNA: TGTGCCAGCAGGACAGGGGTTGAAAAACTGTTTTTT. Its protein is CASRTGVEKLFF.

The CDR3 protein is CASSLDGDSYNEQFF. The DNA for the CDR3 is TGTGCCAGCAGCCTAGACGGGGACTCCTACAATGAGCAGTTCTTC. The chain employs TRBV5-5 and TRBJ2-1, with D perhaps TRBD2 (5 bases). V was trimmed by 4 bases and J by 0 bases, leaving 11 bases between them. The germline CDR1 and CDR2 sequences are SGHKS and YYEKEE (reference sequence). The length of the CDR3 is 15 residues.

The gene calls are TRBV6-1 and TRBJ2-3; 11 nucleotides match TRBD1. V was pared by 4 bases and J by 4 bases, with 13 bases of the junction left unmatched. The CDR3 has 18 amino acids. The germline gives CDR1 MNHNS, CDR2 SASEGT. Here the CDR3 DNA reads TGTGCCAGCAGTGTTAGGACAGGGGGCGCGAGAGTGTCAGATACGCAGTATTTT. It yields the protein CASSVRTGGARVSDTQYF.

V is TRBV5-1 and J is TRBJ2-5, with D tentatively TRBD1 (6 bases). CDR1 and CDR2 (germline): SGHRS, YFSETQ. The V end lost 4 bases, the J end lost 0 bases, and 13 bases lay between the germline ends. CDR3 length: 15 residues. The CDR3 protein is CASSPQGQNQETQYF. CDR3 coding DNA: TGCGCCAGCAGCCCGCAAGGACAGAACCAAGAGACCCAGTACTTC.

This chain joins TRBV5-1 and TRBJ2-1; 7 bases match TRBD1. There are 16 residues in the CDR3. Germline V gene sequence: CDR1 SGHRS, CDR2 YFSETQ. The V gene end was trimmed by 0 bases and the J gene end by 6 bases; junction bases not matched to a gene: 9. CDR3: CASSLARSRDSNEQFF. The CDR3 DNA follows: TGCGCCAGCAGCTTGGCCCGGTCCCGGGACAGCAATGAGCAGTTCTTC.

The V gene is TRBV4-3, the J gene TRBJ1-2; TRBD1 is a possible D gene (5 bases). In germline, CDR1 is LGHNA, CDR2 YSLEER. The CDR3 has 15 amino acids. Deletions cut 1 base from V and 5 bases from J, with 14 bases between. The CDR3: CASSQANDRPYGYTF. In DNA, the CDR3 is TGCGCCAGCAGCCAAGCCAATGACAGACCTTATGGCTACACCTTC.

J is TRBJ1-4 and V is TRBV19; 7 bases agree with TRBD1. Germline assignment: CDR1 LNHDA and CDR2 SQIVND (reference sequence). CDR3 size: 14 residues. Trimming cost V 6 bases and J 7 bases; bases outside gene matches: 8. The CDR3 is CASRGRDRPEKLFF. For the CDR3, the DNA is TGTGCCAGTAGAGGCCGGGACAGACCTGAAAAACTGTTTTTT.

As concerns this clone: At the DNA level, this CDR3 is encoded by other sequences in the same sample as well. This chain uses TRBV11-2 with TRBJ2-7; D may be TRBD2 (5 bases). There are 14 residues in the CDR3. Trimming shortened V by 2 bases and J by 1 base, and 9 bases separated the two germline ends. Germline V gives CDR1 SGHAT, CDR2 FQNNGV. CDR3 residues: CASSLSGDSYEQYF. As DNA, the CDR3 is TGTGCCAGCAGCTTATCCGGGGATTCCTACGAGCAGTACTTC. The complete variable domain, with remaining parts taken from reference TRBV11-2 and TRBJ2-7, reads EAGVAQSPRYKIIEKRQSVAFWCNPISGHATLYWYQQILGQGPKLLIQFQNNGVVDDSQLPKDRFSAERLKGVDSTLKIQPAKLEDSAVYLCASSLSGDSYEQYFGPGTRLTVT.

This clone was picked up one time. This chain connects TRBV27 to TRBJ2-6; D perhaps matches TRBD2 (5 bases). The CDR3 has 14 residues. Between the trimmed V and J ends, which lost 5 bases and 3 bases, there was a span of 8 bases. Germline CDR1 and CDR2: MNHEY and SMNVEV (reference sequence). CDR3 sequence (DNA): TGTGCCAGCAGTACCCGGGGTGGGGCCAACGTCCTGACTTTC. It encodes CASSTRGGANVLTF.

The chain carries TRBV3-1 (or the pseudogene TRBV3-2) and TRBJ2-7; 7 bases are shared with TRBD2. CDR3 size: 15 residues. The junction had 12 bases not matched to a gene; V was cut back by 7 bases and J by 3 bases. Germline values: CDR1 LGHDT, CDR2 YNNKEL (reference sequence). The chain's CDR3 is CASTRREAGFYEQYF. The CDR3 nucleotides are TGTGCCAGCACCCGCAGGGAAGCGGGATTCTACGAGCAGTACTTC.

This sequence joins TRBV7-3 and TRBJ2-2; TRBD2 is a possible D gene (5 bases). The V gene's germline CDR1 is SGHTA and CDR2 FQGTGA. Deletions cut 5 bases from V and 8 bases from J, with 15 bases between. CDR3 size: 14 residues. The CDR3 is CASSLSPRGGELFF. CDR3 DNA: TGTGCCAGCAGCCTCTCTCCTAGAGGGGGGGAGCTGTTTTTT.

This clone was detected only a few times. The V gene is TRBV2, the J gene TRBJ1-5, with 7 bases aligning to TRBD1. This CDR3 is built from 15 residues. V was clipped by 1 base and J by 5 bases; unmatched bases: 5. CDR1 and CDR2 from the germline V gene are SNHLY and FYNNEI. CDR3: CASSEEEGAYQPQHF. The CDR3, as DNA: TGTGCCAGCAGTGAAGAGGAGGGGGCATATCAGCCCCAGCATTTT.

The chain is built from TRBV16 and TRBJ1-4; D remains unclear. CDR1 and CDR2 from the germline V gene are KGHSY and FQNENV. The CDR3 has 15 residues. Trimming cost V 1 base and J 3 bases, with 9 bases left between them. CDR3 loop: CASSQWRRSNEKLFF. CDR3 nucleotides: TGTGCCAGCAGCCAATGGCGGAGATCTAATGAAAAACTGTTTTTT.

V gene TRBV5-4 combines with J gene TRBJ1-1; D remains unclear. CDR3 size: 13 residues. Looked up from germline, CDR1 is SGHNT and CDR2 is YYREEE (reference sequence). Trimming left V 6 bases short and J 1 base short, with 10 bases between. The CDR3 bases are TGTGCCAGCACTTACCCGGGGAACACTGAAGCTTTCTTT. Its translation is CASTYPGNTEAFF.

This clone was detected only once. V and J are TRBV2 and TRBJ2-1; the D gene is possibly TRBD2 (5 bases). The CDR3 is 15 amino acids. V lost 4 bases, J lost 9 bases, and 19 bases lay in between. Germline CDR1 and CDR2: SNHLY and FYNNEI. CDR3 in DNA: TGTGCCAGCAGTGTGGCTAGCCCGACCTACGGTGAGCAGTTCTTC. The encoded protein is CASSVASPTYGEQFF.

J is TRBJ1-2 and V is TRBV30; 9 bases line up with TRBD1. Germline CDR1 GTSNPN, CDR2 SVGIG (reference sequence). This CDR3 is 13 amino acids long. The trim removed 8 bases at V and 8 bases at J, leaving 12 bases unmatched. CDR3 sequence reads: CAAARDRALGYTF. The CDR3 DNA reads as TGTGCCGCCGCCCGGGACAGGGCACTAGGCTACACCTTC.

This chain links TRBV12-3 or TRBV12-4 with TRBJ2-7, with D tentatively TRBD1 (6 bases). The CDR3 spans 13 residues. Between the trimmed V and J ends, which lost 7 bases and 9 bases, there was a span of 19 bases. The CDR3 loop reads CASTPHRKGGQYF. DNA of the CDR3: TGTGCCAGCACCCCGCACAGAAAAGGGGGGCAGTACTTC.

This clone was seen just once. The chain combines TRBV7-9 with TRBJ2-1; D might be TRBD1 (7 bases). Trimming cost V 5 bases and J 1 base, with 12 bases left between them. The CDR3 has 15 residues. Germline loops: CDR1 SEHNR, CDR2 FQNEAQ (reference sequence). The CDR3 DNA follows: TGTGCCAGCAGCGGCGGGACAGATTCCTACAATGAGCAGTTCTTC. As protein: CASSGGTDSYNEQFF.

This rearrangement joins TRBV7-2 to TRBJ2-2, with 10 bases identical to TRBD1. Germline V gives CDR1 SGHTA, CDR2 FQGNSA. This CDR3 region has 16 residues. The J segment lost 4 bases and the V segment lost 3 bases, leaving 5 bases of the junction unmatched. CDR3 DNA sequence: TGTGCCAGCAGCTTCCGACAGGGGGCAGTCACCGGGGAGCTGTTTTTT. Translated, it gives CASSFRQGAVTGELFF.

This chain connects TRBV9 to TRBJ2-2, with D perhaps matching TRBD2 (6 bases). V gave up 0 bases and J gave up 1 base, with 10 bases separating them. From germline, CDR1 is SGDLS and CDR2 YYNGEE. CDR3 length equals 16 residues. CDR3 nucleotide sequence: TGTGCCAGCAGCGTAGTTAGCGGAAAGAACACCGGGGAGCTGTTTTTT. Its protein is CASSVVSGKNTGELFF.

The CDR3, as DNA: TGTGCCAGCAGCTTGGATAAGACCCAGTACTTC. It encodes CASSLDKTQYF. The chain joins TRBV5-4 to TRBJ2-5; no definite D call. The CDR3 is made up of 11 amino acids. Trimming removed 0 bases from V and 6 bases from J, with 3 bases in between. Germline assignment: CDR1 SGHNT and CDR2 YYREEE (reference sequence). The entire variable domain, with the rest obtained from reference TRBV5-4 and TRBJ2-5, is as follows: ETGVTQSPTHLIKTRGQQVTLRCSSQSGHNTVSWYQQALGQGPQFIFQYYREEENGRGNFPPRFSGLQFPNYSSELNVNALELDDSALYLCASSLDKTQYFGPGTRLLVL.

The rearrangement links TRBV28 to TRBJ2-3, with 9 bases lining up with TRBD2. Germline values: CDR1 MDHEN, CDR2 SYDVKM. V lost 2 bases to trimming and J lost 5 bases; unmatched junction nucleotides: 5. This CDR3 is built from 15 residues. The CDR3, as DNA: TGTGCCAGCAGTTTAGCGGGAGGGGCGGGAGATACGCAGTATTTT. Translated, it gives CASSLAGGAGDTQYF.

The genes are TRBV23-1 and TRBJ2-7; 8 nucleotides align to TRBD2. TRBV23-1 is known as an ORF, though its function is uncertain. The CDR3 covers 15 residues. The V and J ends lost 2 bases and 6 bases, in that order; junction bases with no gene match: 9. CDR3 region: CASSQPGLDFLEQYF. As DNA, the CDR3 is TGCGCCAGCAGTCAACCGGGACTAGATTTCCTCGAGCAGTACTTC.

For this clone: A read error may produce the germline difference seen at one junction end. The chain has TRBV6-2 or TRBV6-3 and TRBJ2-7; 9 nucleotides match TRBD2. The CDR3 extends over 12 amino acids. The germline V gene encodes CDR1 MNHEY and CDR2 SVGEGT. The CDR3 is CASSYLQGLAHF. CDR3 in DNA: TGTGCCAGCAGTTACCTGCAGGGACTAGCCCACTTC.

The chain has TRBV28 and TRBJ2-3; 13 bases agree with TRBD2. Germline V gene lookup returns CDR1 MDHEN and CDR2 SYDVKM. CDR3 length: 17 residues. Trimming took 6 bases from V and 2 from J; bases not matched to a gene: 8. The CDR3 is CASSLALAGGVTDTQYF. In DNA, the CDR3 is TGTGCCAGCAGCTTGGCACTAGCGGGAGGGGTCACAGATACGCAGTATTTT. Together with reference TRBV28 and TRBJ2-3, the CDR3 gives the full variable domain: DVKVTQSSRYLVKRTGEKVFLECVQDMDHENMFWYRQDPGLGLRLIYFSYDVKMKEKGDIPEGYSVSREKKERFSLILESASTNQTSMYLCASSLALAGGVTDTQYFGPGTRLTVL.

V is TRBV6-5 and J is TRBJ2-4; 7 bases match TRBD2. CDR3 length: 15 residues. CDR1 MNHEY and CDR2 SVGAGI come from the germline V gene. Trimming cost V 8 bases and J 7 bases; bases outside gene matches: 14. The CDR3 coding sequence is TGTGCCAGCGTAAAAGGGTCGGCGCGGGAGAACATTCAGTACTTC. Translated: CASVKGSARENIQYF.

This sequence joins TRBV7-6 and TRBJ2-2; D perhaps matches TRBD2 (5 bases). Germline lookup yields CDR1 SGHVS and CDR2 FNYEAQ. Deletions cut 4 bases from V and 0 bases from J, with 9 bases between. The CDR3 runs to 15 residues. CDR3 sequence reads: CASSSGGSNTGELFF. Written as DNA, the CDR3 is TGTGCCAGCAGCTCCGGAGGATCGAACACCGGGGAGCTGTTTTTT. Complete variable domain (other parts from reference TRBV7-6 and TRBJ2-2): GAGVSQSPRYKVTKRGQDVALRCDPISGHVSLYWYRQALGQGPEFLTYFNYEAQQDKSGLPNDRFSAERPEGSISTLTIQRTEQRDSAMYRCASSSGGSNTGELFFGEGSRLTVL.

The CDR3, as DNA: TGTGCCAGCAGCCCGGAATTAGCGGGAGGGCTCTACAATGAGCAGTTCTTC. Translation gives CASSPELAGGLYNEQFF. This rearrangement joins TRBV5-4 to TRBJ2-1; 11 bases line up with TRBD2. Germline values: CDR1 SGHNT, CDR2 YYREEE (reference sequence). With V trimmed by 4 bases and J by 3 bases, 9 bases remained unmatched. CDR3 length equals 17 residues.